The rows below give T cell receptor beta chains drawn from one sample of a study of blood T cell repertoires in COVID-19. Some clones are missing from TCRdb's copy, which holds only in-frame ones; the method was immunoSEQ multiplex PCR. The data hold about 210,000 clones, with approximately 80% observed a single time. The sequenced material came from peripheral blood. The receptors stem from a woman older than 75 with COVID-19, enrolled during active disease. The conserved cysteine and the conserved F or W are not part of the CDR3 here. Each record gives: J gene, V gene, D gene, CDR3 protein. The D gene is left open where the match is weak.

J: TRBJ2-7
V: TRBV12-3/TRBV12-4
D: .
CDR3: ASSVSPGYEQY

J: TRBJ1-2
V: TRBV5-5
D: TRBD1
CDR3: ASSRDRGQGYGYT

J: TRBJ2-1
V: TRBV5-4
D: TRBD2
CDR3: ASRSYRTSGGPYNEQF

J: TRBJ1-3
V: TRBV6-6
D: TRBD1
CDR3: ASTWGQGSSGNTIY

J: TRBJ1-2
V: TRBV3-1/TRBV3-2
D: .
CDR3: ASSQGLGGYT

J: TRBJ1-5
V: TRBV5-1
D: TRBD1
CDR3: ASSLEGANQPQH

J: TRBJ2-3
V: TRBV19
D: .
CDR3: ASSVTGDTDTQY

J: TRBJ1-1
V: TRBV6-4
D: TRBD1
CDR3: ASRRTGDTEAF

J: TRBJ2-1
V: TRBV18
D: .
CDR3: ASSSTPGTEYNEQF

J: TRBJ2-1
V: TRBV11-2
D: TRBD2
CDR3: ASRLAGGANEQF

J: TRBJ1-5
V: TRBV4-1
D: TRBD1
CDR3: ASSQEAADRGNQPQH

J: TRBJ2-2
V: TRBV30
D: .
CDR3: AWDLGLATNTGELF

J: TRBJ1-3
V: TRBV7-9
D: .
CDR3: ASSLDSRSGNTIY

J: TRBJ2-7
V: TRBV5-6
D: TRBD1
CDR3: ASSSLTGGYEQY

J: TRBJ2-3
V: TRBV5-1
D: .
CDR3: ASSIRDSTDTQY

J: TRBJ2-7
V: TRBV4-1
D: TRBD2
CDR3: ASSQDLAGGTVGSY

J: TRBJ1-1
V: TRBV9
D: .
CDR3: ASSVPGSGGTEAF

J: TRBJ1-2
V: TRBV18
D: .
CDR3: ASSTTYITGFIGYT

J: TRBJ2-6
V: TRBV18
D: .
CDR3: ASSQSEAGANVLT

J: TRBJ1-5
V: TRBV6-5
D: TRBD1
CDR3: ASSTGDGQPQH

J: TRBJ1-3
V: TRBV29-1
D: .
CDR3: SVDQGSSSGNTIY

J: TRBJ1-5
V: TRBV5-1
D: TRBD1
CDR3: ASSLGTGGGSNQPQH

J: TRBJ1-2
V: TRBV2
D: TRBD1
CDR3: ASSGQGDGYT

J: TRBJ1-3
V: TRBV27
D: .
CDR3: ASSSQGSGNTIY

J: TRBJ2-7
V: TRBV7-2
D: TRBD2
CDR3: ASSFGWVSGIPPL

J: TRBJ1-1
V: TRBV4-1
D: .
CDR3: ASSQERIF

J: TRBJ2-3
V: TRBV5-1
D: TRBD1
CDR3: ASSLGQSSTDTQY

J: TRBJ2-3
V: TRBV2
D: .
CDR3: ASLLPQDTQY

J: TRBJ2-5
V: TRBV24-1
D: TRBD1
CDR3: ATSDPRGPGETQY

J: TRBJ2-7
V: TRBV5-1
D: TRBD2
CDR3: ASSLVSGTSYEQY

J: TRBJ2-7
V: TRBV7-3
D: TRBD2
CDR3: ASSLASGPYEQY

J: TRBJ2-1
V: TRBV9
D: .
CDR3: ASSDQTDYNEQF

J: TRBJ2-7
V: TRBV19
D: TRBD2
CDR3: ASSIGTSSNEQY

J: TRBJ2-7
V: TRBV27
D: TRBD2
CDR3: ASSLTVLAGTYEQY

J: TRBJ2-7
V: TRBV6-5
D: TRBD1
CDR3: ASTSPGTGGNEQY

J: TRBJ2-1
V: TRBV7-2
D: .
CDR3: ASTVTGTVYNEQF

J: TRBJ2-2
V: TRBV9
D: .
CDR3: ASSVTVATGELF

J: TRBJ2-5
V: TRBV7-7
D: .
CDR3: ASSLGHVGCGVGETQY

J: TRBJ2-2
V: TRBV5-1
D: .
CDR3: ASSLSQGGTGELF

J: TRBJ2-1
V: TRBV5-4
D: TRBD1
CDR3: ASSRTGVDNEQF

J: TRBJ2-7
V: TRBV7-2
D: .
CDR3: ASSFRGGEQY

J: TRBJ2-7
V: TRBV6-5
D: TRBD2
CDR3: ASSSGGGGYEQY

J: TRBJ1-4
V: TRBV10-3
D: TRBD1
CDR3: AISERTGLEKLF

J: TRBJ1-5
V: TRBV3-1/TRBV3-2
D: .
CDR3: ASNRGSQPQH

J: TRBJ1-3
V: TRBV3-1/TRBV3-2
D: .
CDR3: ASSQDQVMGNTIY

J: TRBJ2-2
V: TRBV19
D: TRBD1
CDR3: ASSIGVTGDNTGELF

J: TRBJ1-5
V: TRBV5-1
D: .
CDR3: ASSLDLGNQPQH

J: TRBJ1-1
V: TRBV2
D: .
CDR3: ASRAQGTEAF

J: TRBJ2-4
V: TRBV4-1
D: TRBD1
CDR3: ASSAQGSKNIQY

J: TRBJ2-7
V: TRBV6-2/TRBV6-3
D: TRBD2
CDR3: ASSYSSLAGGYEQY

J: TRBJ2-2
V: TRBV24-1
D: TRBD2
CDR3: ATSDPGRGGLTGELF

J: TRBJ1-1
V: TRBV6-6
D: TRBD1
CDR3: ASSGTGGPSNTEAF

J: TRBJ2-7
V: TRBV29-1
D: TRBD1
CDR3: SVETGSSYEQY

J: TRBJ1-4
V: TRBV4-2
D: TRBD1
CDR3: ASSQDRDVSEKLF

J: TRBJ1-2
V: TRBV4-1
D: TRBD1
CDR3: ASSQETGTAYGYT

J: TRBJ2-7
V: TRBV5-1
D: TRBD1
CDR3: ASSSLGQGDSYEQY

J: TRBJ1-5
V: TRBV6-4
D: .
CDR3: ASSAQGRGQPQH

J: TRBJ2-1
V: TRBV12-5
D: TRBD1
CDR3: ASGPPGQGLDEQF

J: TRBJ2-1
V: TRBV5-4
D: TRBD2
CDR3: ASSLGSGRVNEQF